These 16 T cell receptor beta chains share one sample of origin, sequenced in a study of cytomegalovirus exposure and HLA in healthy donors (dated by TCRdb to 2015 to 2018). The library was built by means of the immunoSEQ multiplex PCR assay. The multiplex PCR relied on a mix of 60 forward primers for TCR Vbeta segments and 13 reverse primers for TCR Jbeta segments. TCRdb carries this immuneACCESS record with in-frame sequences only. Its versions omit some clonotypes, under half of them owing to an unresolved V gene in the studies checked, with the rest unexplained. Present in this sample are some 150,000 clones, approximately 80% of which were seen just once. The ten biggest clones cover roughly 12% of the sample. Sequencing was done on a sample of PBMCs. These receptors all come from a man aged 25-45 years in good health and CMV-seropositive.

The rearrangement links TRBV5-4 to TRBJ2-5; TRBD2 matches 9 bases. The J call could be wrong; TRBJ2-7 is a better fit for the DNA end. Germline lookup yields CDR1 SGHNT and CDR2 YYREEE (reference sequence). The CDR3 contains 15 residues. In nucleotides, the CDR3 is TGTGCCAGCAGTACGACGACTAGCGGACACTACGAGCAGTACTTC. This sequence encodes CASSTTTSGHYEQYF.

The chain combines TRBV6-1 with TRBJ1-2, with TRBD1 as a possible D gene (5 bases). Germline CDR1 MNHNS, CDR2 SASEGT. The CDR3 runs 15 residues. Trimming removed 1 base from V and 2 bases from J, with 11 bases in between. The CDR3 DNA is TGTGCCAGCAGTGAAGACCTGGGGCAGAACTATGGCTACACCTTC. Amino acids: CASSEDLGQNYGYTF.

The V gene is TRBV28, the J gene TRBJ1-2; 7 bases match TRBD1. The CDR3 spans 14 residues. CDR1 is MDHEN and CDR2 is SYDVKM in the germline V gene. V shed 4 bases and J 3 bases; nucleotides not matched to a gene: 5. The CDR3 nucleotides read TGTGCCAGCAGTTCAGGGGGGCTGGACTATGGCTACACCTTC. Translation gives CASSSGGLDYGYTF.

This clone has a single count. One end of the junction does not line up with germline, which may come from a read error. V usage is TRBV7-9 and J usage is TRBJ2-7, with 8 bases lining up with TRBD1. The germline V gene encodes CDR1 SEHNR and CDR2 FQNEAQ (reference sequence). The CDR3 runs to 15 residues. Here the CDR3 reads CSSSSWTGRAYEQYF. As DNA, the CDR3 is TGTTCCAGCAGCTCTTGGACAGGGCGAGCCTACGAGCAGTACTTC.

The gene calls are TRBV6-5 and TRBJ2-3; D might be TRBD2 (6 bases). Trimming removed 5 bases at V and 4 bases at J, with 13 bases between. Per the germline V gene, CDR1 is MNHEY and CDR2 is SVGAGI. The CDR3 contains 14 residues. As DNA, the CDR3 is TGTGCCAGCAGTCCGAAGCGGGCGGCAGATACGCAGTATTTT. It codes for CASSPKRAADTQYF.

V usage is TRBV7-9 and J usage is TRBJ1-3, with 7 bases fitting TRBD1. Germline V gene lookup returns CDR1 SEHNR and CDR2 FQNEAQ (reference sequence). Trimming took 5 bases from V and 4 from J; bases not matched to a gene: 5. CDR3 length: 14 amino acids. The CDR3 coding sequence is TGTGCCAGCAGCCCTTGGACAGGAGGAAACACCATATATTTT. Translating it yields CASSPWTGGNTIYF.

The V call is TRBV15, the J call TRBJ2-7, with 12 bases lining up with TRBD2. Germline values: CDR1 LNHNV, CDR2 YYDKDF (reference sequence). CDR3 length: 18 amino acids. V was pared by 0 bases and J by 2 bases, with 8 bases of the junction left unmatched. The CDR3 reads CATSRDPPTSGSTYEQYF. The CDR3 DNA follows: TGTGCCACCAGCAGAGACCCGCCGACTAGCGGGAGTACCTACGAGCAGTACTTC.

This clone has a handful of counts. This chain uses TRBV7-6 with TRBJ2-7, with 10 bases that match TRBD2. In germline, CDR1 is SGHVS, CDR2 FNYEAQ. J gave up 3 bases and V 1 base, and 6 bases lay outside the gene matches. CDR3 size: 16 residues. The CDR3 here is CASSLEGLAPNYEQYF. CDR3 coding DNA: TGTGCCAGCAGCTTAGAGGGACTAGCGCCAAACTACGAGCAGTACTTC.

This clone was seen once. V is TRBV7-6 and J is TRBJ2-7; 13 bases are a match to TRBD2. Trimming cost V 3 bases and J 4 bases; bases outside gene matches: 6. CDR1 and CDR2 from the germline V gene are SGHVS and FNYEAQ. CDR3 size: 16 residues. CDR3 sequence: CASSFGLAGVGYEQYF. The CDR3 region has the DNA TGTGCCAGCAGCTTTGGACTAGCGGGAGTCGGGTACGAGCAGTACTTC.

The V call is TRBV19, the J call TRBJ1-5, with TRBD1 as a possible D gene (6 bases). Germline CDR1 is LNHDA and CDR2 is SQIVND (reference sequence). V was cut by 5 bases and J by 5 bases, with 16 bases left in between. The CDR3 runs 15 residues. The CDR3 is CASSGAGGADQPQHF. CDR3 coding DNA: TGTGCCAGTAGTGGGGCGGGGGGGGCGGATCAGCCCCAGCATTTT.

The J gene is TRBJ2-5, the V gene TRBV7-9, with TRBD2 as a possible D gene (6 bases). Near its end, the DNA agrees better with TRBJ2-7, so the J call may be wrong. Germline CDR1 reads SEHNR; CDR2 reads FQNEAQ (reference sequence). The CDR3 length is 16 residues. CDR3 residues: CASEKPAGKSSYEQYF. Here the CDR3 DNA reads TGTGCCAGCGAAAAGCCGGCGGGAAAGTCAAGTTACGAGCAGTACTTC.

This chain connects TRBV29-1 to TRBJ2-1, with TRBD2 identical over 16 bases. V lost 4 bases and J lost 1; bases outside the gene matches: 10. CDR3 size: 19 residues. Germline V gene lookup returns CDR1 SQVTM and CDR2 ANQGSEA. The CDR3: CSVGEYGGLAGGSYNEQFF. DNA for the CDR3: TGCAGCGTTGGCGAATACGGGGGACTAGCGGGAGGGTCCTACAATGAGCAGTTCTTC.

This sequence joins TRBV2 and TRBJ1-4; no reliable D call. The CDR3 length is 15 residues. Trimming pared 1 base from V and 0 bases from J, leaving 6 bases between. Germline CDR1 is SNHLY and CDR2 is FYNNEI. In DNA form, the CDR3 reads TGTGCCAGCAGTGAAGTGCGGGCAACTAATGAAAAACTGTTTTTT. Protein: CASSEVRATNEKLFF. Full variable domain (remainder filled in from reference TRBV2 and TRBJ1-4): EPEVTQTPSHQVTQMGQEVILRCVPISNHLYFYWYRQILGQKVEFLVSFYNNEISEKSEIFDDQFSVERPDGSNFTLKIRSTKLEDSAMYFCASSEVRATNEKLFFGSGTQLSVL.

This chain connects TRBV11-1 to TRBJ2-7; no definite D call. The CDR3 covers 16 residues. Trimming left V 4 bases short and J 0 bases short, with 16 bases between. From germline, CDR1 is SGHAT and CDR2 FQDESV (reference sequence). The CDR3 loop is CASSSGGQSLSYEQYF. In DNA, the CDR3 is TGTGCCAGCAGCTCGGGTGGCCAGTCCCTCTCCTACGAGCAGTACTTC.

The CDR3 here is CASSLGAGESYEQYF. The CDR3 DNA follows: TGTGCCAGCAGCTTAGGGGCAGGGGAGTCCTACGAGCAGTACTTC. The gene calls are TRBV7-2 and TRBJ2-7, with a tentative D call TRBD1 (6 bases). This CDR3 has 15 amino acids. Trimming pared 1 base from V and 1 base from J, leaving 11 bases between. Germline CDR1 reads SGHTA; CDR2 reads FQGNSA.

The chain joins TRBV5-1 to TRBJ1-4; D not certain. Trimming took 2 bases from V and 6 from J, leaving 14 bases between them. This CDR3 has 15 residues. Germline assignment: CDR1 SGHRS and CDR2 YFSETQ. CDR3 coding DNA: TGCGCCAGCAGCTTTAACCCCTCCGGGGATGAAAAACTGTTTTTT. Protein product: CASSFNPSGDEKLFF.